Presented here are 20 T cell receptor beta chains from one specimen sequenced in a study of CD8 T cells in Susac syndrome. The authors reverse transcribed roughly 0.5 to 1 ug RNA with random hexamers. TCRdb re-called the immunoSEQ multiplex PCR reads with MiXCR, one entry per CDR3 protein. The sample has some 170,000 distinct CDR3 sequences; about 95% are singletons. Sequencing was performed on CD4+ T cells from PBMCs. The receptors were gathered from a human donor in good health.

The chain couples TRBV5-4 to TRBJ1-4; D remains ambiguous. The V end lost 2 bases, the J end lost 8 bases, and 13 bases lay between the germline ends. This CDR3 spans 14 amino acids. The germline V gene has CDR1 SGHNT and CDR2 YYREEE (reference sequence). CDR3: CASSFGPGGEKLFF. CDR3 coding DNA: TGTGCCAGCAGCTTTGGTCCGGGCGGGGAAAAACTGTTTTTT. The full variable domain, its missing parts supplied by reference TRBV5-4 and TRBJ1-4, is ETGVTQSPTHLIKTRGQQVTLRCSSQSGHNTVSWYQQALGQGPQFIFQYYREEENGRGNFPPRFSGLQFPNYSSELNVNALELDDSALYLCASSFGPGGEKLFFGSGTQLSVL.

The J gene is TRBJ1-1, the V gene TRBV5-1, with D uncertain. From germline, CDR1 is SGHRS and CDR2 YFSETQ. The CDR3 is made up of 13 amino acids. V lost 0 bases to trimming and J lost 3 bases, with 6 bases between them. Here the CDR3 reads CASSLAGHTEAFF. The CDR3 bases are TGCGCCAGCAGCTTGGCCGGACACACTGAAGCTTTCTTT.

The chain links TRBV29-1 to TRBJ2-3; TRBD1 aligns across 7 bases. Trimming took 6 bases from V and 10 from J; bases not matched to a gene: 16. Germline loops: CDR1 SQVTM, CDR2 ANQGSEA. The length of the CDR3 is 14 residues. The CDR3 nucleotides are TGCAGCGTGCCCGGGACAGCCGTTCGGGGTGCGCAGTATTTT. Translation: CSVPGTAVRGAQYF.

V usage is TRBV4-1 and J usage is TRBJ2-3; tentatively, D is TRBD1 (6 bases). Trimming removed 0 bases at V and 7 bases at J, with 14 bases between. Germline CDR1 is MGHRA and CDR2 is YSYEKL. The CDR3 contains 15 residues. CDR3 nucleotide sequence: TGCGCCAGCAGCCAAGATCCGGCAGGGGTTTATACGCAGTATTTT. Amino acid sequence: CASSQDPAGVYTQYF.

The V gene is TRBV20-1, the J gene TRBJ2-4; possibly TRBD2 for D (6 bases). The CDR3 sequence is 12 residues long. V was cut by 8 bases and J by 7 bases, with 15 bases left in between. Germline values: CDR1 DFQATT, CDR2 SNEGSKA (reference sequence). The CDR3 DNA is TGCAGTTCAATCGGAGGGGAGAACATTCAGTACTTC. Translating gives CSSIGGENIQYF.

The rearrangement joins TRBV6-5 to TRBJ2-7; D may be TRBD2 (6 bases). Germline CDR1 is MNHEY and CDR2 is SVGAGI. The V and J ends lost 1 base and 3 bases respectively, with 10 bases between them. The CDR3 extends over 14 amino acids. The DNA for the CDR3 is TGTGCCAGCAGTTACTACGGCGGGAACTACGAGCAGTACTTC. Amino acids: CASSYYGGNYEQYF.

This chain uses TRBV7-9 with TRBJ1-2, with 9 positions matching TRBD1. The V gene's germline CDR1 is SEHNR and CDR2 FQNEAQ (reference sequence). Trimming cost V 4 bases and J 4 bases; bases outside gene matches: 7. The CDR3 spans 15 residues. DNA for the CDR3: TGTGCCAGCAGCTCTGGCGGACAGGGGTTCTATGGCTACACCTTC. Amino acid sequence: CASSSGGQGFYGYTF. The full variable domain, with the rest looked up from reference TRBV7-9 and TRBJ1-2, is DTGVSQNPRHKITKRGQNVTFRCDPISEHNRLYWYRQTLGQGPEFLTYFQNEAQLEKSRLLSDRFSAERPKGSFSTLEIQRTEQGDSAMYLCASSSGGQGFYGYTFGSGTRLTVV.

This clonotype has only a few counts. The CDR3 nucleotides are TGTGCCAGCAGCACTAGCGGCAGCTCCTACGAGCAGTACTTC. Protein sequence: CASSTSGSSYEQYF. V and J are TRBV9 and TRBJ2-7; 8 bases match TRBD2. Germline-derived CDR1 and CDR2 are SGDLS and YYNGEE. There are 14 residues in the CDR3. The V gene end was trimmed by 4 bases and the J gene end by 0 bases; junction bases not matched to a gene: 3.

The chain combines TRBV6-6 with TRBJ2-2, with D unclear. Germline values: CDR1 MNHNY, CDR2 SVGAGI (reference sequence). The length of the CDR3 is 13 residues. V was trimmed by 5 bases and J by 5 bases, leaving 9 bases between them. The CDR3 sequence is CASSLLLTGELFF. CDR3 bases: TGTGCCAGCAGTCTACTACTAACCGGGGAGCTGTTTTTT.

This rearrangement joins TRBV9 to TRBJ2-2; D not resolved. V lost 0 bases to trimming and J lost 5 bases, with 8 bases between them. The CDR3 has 14 amino acids. Germline loops: CDR1 SGDLS, CDR2 YYNGEE. The CDR3 region is CASSVALWTGELFF. The CDR3 nucleotides are TGTGCCAGCAGCGTAGCCCTCTGGACCGGGGAGCTGTTTTTT.

The chain carries TRBV29-1 and TRBJ1-2, with D uncertain. CDR1 SQVTM and CDR2 ANQGSEA come from the germline V gene. V dropped 6 bases and J dropped 8 bases, with 7 bases sitting between them. The length of the CDR3 is 9 residues. The CDR3 DNA reads TGCAGCGTAAATGAAGGCTACACCTTC. This encodes CSVNEGYTF. Using reference TRBV29-1 and TRBJ1-2 for the parts outside the CDR3, the full variable domain is SAVISQKPSRDICQRGTSLTIQCQVDSQVTMMFWYRQQPGQSLTLIATANQGSEATYESGFVIDKFPISRPNLTFSTLTVSNMSPEDSSIYLCSVNEGYTFGSGTRLTVV.

The gene calls are TRBV29-1 and TRBJ1-2; D is unresolved. The CDR3 has 11 residues. The germline V and J ends were trimmed by 4 bases and 6 bases, with 9 bases remaining between them. Germline V CDR1 and CDR2: SQVTM, ANQGSEA. The CDR3 loop is CSVALVDGYTF. The CDR3 region has the DNA TGCAGCGTTGCGCTTGTTGATGGCTACACCTTC.

The rearrangement joins TRBV3-1 to TRBJ2-7; the match to TRBD2 covers 10 bases. V lost 0 bases to trimming and J lost 6 bases; unmatched junction nucleotides: 11. CDR1 and CDR2 from the germline V gene are LGHDT and YNNKEL (reference sequence). CDR3 size: 17 residues. The CDR3 coding sequence is TGTGCCAGCAGCCAAGATTGGCTAGCGGGAGTCCTGATCGAGCAGTACTTC. Translating it yields CASSQDWLAGVLIEQYF.

The chain employs TRBV27 and TRBJ2-3, with 9 bases identical to TRBD1. The CDR3 extends over 15 amino acids. Germline V lookup: CDR1 MNHEY, CDR2 SMNVEV (reference sequence). With V trimmed by 6 bases and J by 1 base, 5 bases remained unmatched. The CDR3 region has the DNA TGTGCCAGCAGGGGATGGGACAGGGGCACAGATACGCAGTATTTT. Its protein product is CASRGWDRGTDTQYF.

This clonotype was detected only once. The V gene is TRBV3-1, the J gene TRBJ2-1; no clear D gene. V shed 7 bases and J shed 3 bases, with 7 bases lying between them. The CDR3 runs to 12 residues. CDR1 LGHDT and CDR2 YNNKEL come from the germline V gene (reference sequence). The CDR3 region has the DNA TGTGCCAGCACCGCGCGCTACAATGAGCAGTTCTTC. Protein product: CASTARYNEQFF.

The gene calls are TRBV3-1 and TRBJ2-7, with a tentative D call TRBD1 (6 bases). The length of the CDR3 is 14 residues. V was pared by 4 bases and J by 1 base, with 11 bases between. Germline loops: CDR1 LGHDT, CDR2 YNNKEL (reference sequence). In DNA, the CDR3 is TGTGCCAGCAGCCTCCCAGGACAGTCCTACGAGCAGTACTTC. Its protein is CASSLPGQSYEQYF.

The chain has TRBV3-1 and TRBJ2-3, with TRBD2 matching 7 bases. V gave up 0 bases and J gave up 1 base; unmatched junction bases: 4. In germline, CDR1 is LGHDT, CDR2 YNNKEL (reference sequence). This CDR3 is 16 amino acids long. This CDR3 reads CASSQDRSGGTDTQYF. As DNA, the CDR3 is TGTGCCAGCAGCCAAGATCGAAGCGGGGGCACAGATACGCAGTATTTT.

The chain employs TRBV20-1 and TRBJ2-3, with 14 bases fitting TRBD2. This CDR3 is 17 amino acids long. CDR1 and CDR2 from the germline V gene are DFQATT and SNEGSKA (reference sequence). After removal of 3 bases from V and 6 bases from J, the junction contained 11 bases not matched to a gene. This CDR3 is CSASGLWTSGRIDTQYF. The CDR3 bases are TGCAGTGCTAGCGGACTGTGGACTAGCGGGAGGATCGATACGCAGTATTTT.

The chain couples TRBV27 to TRBJ2-3; 8 nucleotides align to TRBD2. Germline CDR1 MNHEY, CDR2 SMNVEV (reference sequence). The ends lost 0 bases at V and 1 base at J; junction bases unmatched: 12. The CDR3 covers 19 residues. The CDR3 loop is CASSLSQGNLAGGTDTQYF. The CDR3 nucleotides read TGTGCCAGCAGTTTATCCCAGGGTAATCTAGCGGGCGGCACAGATACGCAGTATTTT.

J is TRBJ2-7 and V is TRBV7-9; 9 bases are a match to TRBD1. Germline values: CDR1 SEHNR, CDR2 FQNEAQ (reference sequence). This CDR3 spans 15 amino acids. After removal of 5 bases from V and 4 bases from J, the junction contained 9 bases not matched to a gene. The CDR3 spells CASSTYRDRDYEQYF. CDR3 sequence (DNA): TGTGCCAGCAGCACTTACCGGGACAGGGATTACGAGCAGTACTTC.